This T cell receptor (beta chain) was sequenced during a study of blood T cell repertoires in COVID-19. Study information: From the United States, Italy and Spain came samples of acute and convalescent COVID-19.

Sequencing used immunoSEQ multiplex PCR; TCRdb keeps in-frame clones, though not all of them. The profile covers some 6,600 clones, with 89% appearing a single time and more than 8% taken by the ten largest. CDR1 is SGHNT, CDR2 YYREEE, per germline (reference sequence). V was pared by 4 bases and J by 4 bases, with 5 bases of the junction left unmatched. CDR3 size: 15 residues. This clone was seen a single time. This sequence was found in a human donor in a cohort sampled during active COVID-19. The donor label of this sample is uncertain. The chain couples TRBV5-4 to TRBJ2-1, with 10 bases identical to TRBD2. The sample taken for sequencing was peripheral blood. The CDR3 coding sequence is TGTGCCAGCAGCCGGGAGCGGGAGGGGTACAATGAGCAGTTCTTC. Translating gives CASSREREGYNEQFF.